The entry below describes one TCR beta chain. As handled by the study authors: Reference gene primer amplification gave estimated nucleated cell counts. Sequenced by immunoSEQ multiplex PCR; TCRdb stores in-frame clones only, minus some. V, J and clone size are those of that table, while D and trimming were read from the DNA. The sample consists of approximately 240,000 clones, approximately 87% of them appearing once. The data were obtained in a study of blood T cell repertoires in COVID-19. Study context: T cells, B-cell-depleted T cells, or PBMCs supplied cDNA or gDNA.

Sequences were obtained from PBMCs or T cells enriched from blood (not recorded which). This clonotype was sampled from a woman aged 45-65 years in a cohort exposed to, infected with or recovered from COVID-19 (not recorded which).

In DNA form, the CDR3 reads TGTGCCAGCAGTGAGACTGCTTCGGTGGACACCATATATTTT. Amino acid sequence: CASSETASVDTIYF. V is TRBV25-1 and J is TRBJ1-3; no definite D call. The CDR3 is 14 amino acids. V lost 3 bases and J lost 8, with 14 bases in between. CDR1 MGHDK and CDR2 SYGVNS come from the germline V gene.